The present entry profiles one TCR beta chain with its context. V lost 6 bases to trimming and J lost 0 bases; unmatched junction nucleotides: 24. The CDR3 consists of 23 residues. Time point here: patch test 3, about 24 weeks after DPC sensitization. This sample's treatment: therapeutic diphenylcyclopropenone sensitization with weekly scalp DPC. Alopecia patients deemed DPC-suitable, aged 18 to 70, excluding pregnancy. These data are taken from a study of human T cells and chemical hapten exposure. As the library was built, unique molecular identifiers were attached to individual cDNA molecules. TCRdb processed the RACE reads anew with MiXCR; each CDR3 protein has one entry. The table lists tens of thousands of distinct CDR3 sequences, over 8.5% of them singletons.

The receptor was isolated from a woman aged 45-59 years with alopecia areata. Some clones in this sample may be carry-over from other donors' samples. The V and J genes are TRBV12-3 or TRBV12-4 and TRBJ2-6; 9 nucleotides agree with TRBD1. The sequencing here drew on whole blood, taken in connection with sensitization to the hapten diphenylcyclopropenone (DPC). The CDR3 region has the DNA TGTGCCAGCAGAGCCCCGGGACAGGGAGTACCTCCCCCCTCTCGCTCTGGGGCCAACGTCCTGACTTTC. This translates into CASRAPGQGVPPPSRSGANVLTF.